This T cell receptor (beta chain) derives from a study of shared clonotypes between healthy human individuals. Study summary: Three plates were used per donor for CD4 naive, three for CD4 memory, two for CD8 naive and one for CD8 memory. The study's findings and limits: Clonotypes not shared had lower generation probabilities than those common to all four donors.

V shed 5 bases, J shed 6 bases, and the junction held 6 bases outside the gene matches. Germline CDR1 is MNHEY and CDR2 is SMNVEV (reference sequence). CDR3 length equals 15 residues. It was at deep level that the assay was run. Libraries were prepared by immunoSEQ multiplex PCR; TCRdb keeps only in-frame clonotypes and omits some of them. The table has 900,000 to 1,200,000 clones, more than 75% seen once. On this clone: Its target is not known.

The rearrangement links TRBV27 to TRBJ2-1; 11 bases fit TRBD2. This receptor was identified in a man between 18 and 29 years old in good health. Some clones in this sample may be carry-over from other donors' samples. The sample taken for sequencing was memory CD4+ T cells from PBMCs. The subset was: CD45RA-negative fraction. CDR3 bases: TGTGCCAGCAGTAATAGCGGGAGGGCCTCCAATGAGCAGTTCTTC. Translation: CASSNSGRASNEQFF.